These 29 T cell receptor beta chains were all obtained from the same sample, sequenced in a study of cytomegalovirus exposure and HLA in healthy donors. The PCR contained 60 Vbeta and 13 Jbeta primers. Repertoires were generated with immunoSEQ multiplex PCR, while TCRdb's copy carries only in-frame clones and drops some. The repertoire holds over 150,000 clones, with roughly 80% as singletons. Specimen: PBMCs. The receptors originated from a man aged 25-45 years in good health and CMV-seronegative.

The V call is TRBV30, the J call TRBJ1-2, with D perhaps matching TRBD1 (5 bases). Germline V CDR1 and CDR2: GTSNPN, SVGIG (reference sequence). The CDR3 consists of 14 residues. V was trimmed by 2 bases and J by 4 bases, leaving 14 bases between them. The CDR3: CAWSLLAQGYGYTF. CDR3 DNA sequence: TGTGCCTGGAGTCTACTTGCCCAGGGCTATGGCTACACCTTC. The variable domain in full, completed from reference TRBV30 and TRBJ1-2, reads SQTIHQWPATLVQPVGSPLSLECTVEGTSNPNLYWYRQAAGRGLQLLFYSVGIGQISSEVPQNLSASRPQDRQFILSSKKLLLSDSGFYLCAWSLLAQGYGYTFGSGTRLTVV.

This clone was seen only a few times. V is TRBV20-1 and J is TRBJ2-1, with D unclear. The germline V gene has CDR1 DFQATT and CDR2 SNEGSKA (reference sequence). The CDR3 totals 11 residues. The germline V and J ends were trimmed by 5 bases and 7 bases, with 9 bases remaining between them. CDR3 nucleotide sequence: TGCAGTGCTCGACTCGAGAATGAGCAGTTCTTC. This codes for CSARLENEQFF.

The V call is TRBV30, the J call TRBJ2-7; 10 nucleotides line up with TRBD1. This CDR3 region has 14 residues. The V gene end was trimmed by 5 bases and the J gene end by 2 bases; junction bases not matched to a gene: 6. Germline loops: CDR1 GTSNPN, CDR2 SVGIG (reference sequence). In nucleotides, the CDR3 is TGTGCCTGGGGCCCCGGGACAGGGGCCTACGAGCAGTACTTC. It is translated as CAWGPGTGAYEQYF. The variable domain in full, with the rest retrieved from reference TRBV30 and TRBJ2-7, is SQTIHQWPATLVQPVGSPLSLECTVEGTSNPNLYWYRQAAGRGLQLLFYSVGIGQISSEVPQNLSASRPQDRQFILSSKKLLLSDSGFYLCAWGPGTGAYEQYFGPGTRLTVT.

The rearrangement joins TRBV10-3 to TRBJ2-1, with 12 bases identical to TRBD2. Germline CDR1 is ENHRY and CDR2 is SYGVKD. There are 14 residues in the CDR3. J lost 14 bases, V lost 6 bases, and 11 bases had no gene match. CDR3 residues: CAIREGTSGLGEFF. CDR3 bases: TGTGCCATCAGAGAAGGGACTAGCGGGCTTGGGGAGTTCTTC.

This chain uses TRBV6-5 with TRBJ1-4; D unclear. The CDR3 has 14 residues. The germline V gene has CDR1 MNHEY and CDR2 SVGAGI. V was cut by 7 bases and J by 12 bases, with 21 bases left in between. The CDR3 here is CASTSLRSRQELFF. CDR3 in DNA: TGTGCCAGCACGAGCCTTCGATCCCGTCAGGAACTGTTTTTT.

The chain couples TRBV6-6 to TRBJ2-5; a weak D match, TRBD2 (5 bases). V dropped 7 bases and J dropped 4 bases, with 13 bases sitting between them. The germline V gene has CDR1 MNHNY and CDR2 SVGAGI (reference sequence). The CDR3 contains 13 residues. The CDR3 here is CASTKRYGETQYF. The CDR3 DNA is TGTGCCAGCACGAAGCGGTATGGAGAGACCCAGTACTTC.

In its sample, this clone was seen once. The CDR3 sequence is CASSLAWGRGYTF. For the CDR3, the DNA is TGCGCCAGCAGCTTGGCCTGGGGCCGTGGCTACACCTTC. This rearrangement joins TRBV5-1 to TRBJ1-2; tentative D call: TRBD1 (5 bases). Trimming removed 0 bases at V and 7 bases at J, with 10 bases between. The CDR3 consists of 13 residues. The germline CDR1 and CDR2 sequences are SGHRS and YFSETQ.

The V and J genes are TRBV2 and TRBJ2-5; 9 positions agree with TRBD1. V was clipped by 8 bases and J by 4 bases; unmatched bases: 11. This CDR3 contains 15 residues. Looked up from germline, CDR1 is SNHLY and CDR2 is FYNNEI. CDR3 sequence (DNA): TGTGCCAGCGGGGGGGGGACAGGGAGTCGAGAGACCCAGTACTTC. Translating gives CASGGGTGSRETQYF.

The chain has TRBV14 and TRBJ2-5; 7 bases are a match to TRBD1. The CDR3 consists of 15 residues. The trim removed 6 bases at V and 0 bases at J, leaving 7 bases unmatched. The germline V gene encodes CDR1 SGHDN and CDR2 FVKESK. Here the CDR3 DNA reads TGTGCCAGCAGTAGACAGGGCTGGTACCAAGAGACCCAGTACTTC. Its protein is CASSRQGWYQETQYF. The whole variable domain, remainder taken from reference TRBV14 and TRBJ2-5, is EAGVTQFPSHSVIEKGQTVTLRCDPISGHDNLYWYRRVMGKEIKFLLHFVKESKQDESGMPNNRFLAERTGGTYSTLKVQPAELEDSGVYFCASSRQGWYQETQYFGPGTRLLVL.

The gene calls are TRBV6-4 and TRBJ1-2; TRBD1 matches 11 bases. This CDR3 has 15 residues. The V gene end was trimmed by 3 bases and the J gene end by 8 bases; junction bases not matched to a gene: 8. Germline V gene data show CDR1 as MRHNA and CDR2 as SNTAGT. Here the CDR3 reads CASSETGTGGRGYTF. In DNA, the CDR3 is TGTGCCAGCAGTGAAACGGGGACAGGGGGTAGAGGCTACACCTTC.

The V and J genes are TRBV6-5 and TRBJ2-7; perhaps TRBD2 as D (7 bases). Germline CDR1 reads MNHEY; CDR2 reads SVGAGI. Trimming took off 6 bases at V and 6 bases at J, with 9 bases between the two ends. This CDR3 region has 11 residues. CDR3 sequence: CASRRGGEQYF. CDR3 bases: TGTGCCAGCAGGAGGGGGGGCGAGCAGTACTTC.

V and J are TRBV28 and TRBJ2-1; 11 bases are a match to TRBD2. Germline loops: CDR1 MDHEN, CDR2 SYDVKM. V lost 4 bases and J lost 4; bases outside the gene matches: 6. The length of the CDR3 is 16 residues. The CDR3 DNA sequence: TGTGCCAGCAGTTACCTCGGGACTAGCGGTTACAATGAGCAGTTCTTC. Residues: CASSYLGTSGYNEQFF.

The chain carries TRBV5-1 and TRBJ1-1; no firm D call. Trimming removed 1 base at V and 0 bases at J, with 13 bases between. The germline gives CDR1 SGHRS, CDR2 YFSETQ. The length of the CDR3 is 16 residues. CDR3 sequence (DNA): TGCGCCAGCAGCTTGAGTATGCGGCAGATGAACACTGAAGCTTTCTTT. This sequence encodes CASSLSMRQMNTEAFF.

This chain uses TRBV14 with TRBJ2-2, with D maybe TRBD1 (5 bases). Germline loops: CDR1 SGHDN, CDR2 FVKESK. The CDR3 totals 13 residues. V was clipped by 5 bases and J by 5 bases, with 9 bases between them. The CDR3, as DNA: TGTGCCAGCAGCTCCCGACAGACCGGGGAGCTGTTTTTT. Translated, it gives CASSSRQTGELFF.

The V and J genes are TRBV5-1 and TRBJ1-6; D may be TRBD1 (5 bases). Deletions cut 1 base from V and 10 bases from J, with 12 bases between. CDR3 size: 14 residues. The germline V gene encodes CDR1 SGHRS and CDR2 YFSETQ. CDR3 loop: CASSLSGDHSPLHF. CDR3 DNA sequence: TGCGCCAGCAGCTTGTCGGGGGACCACTCACCCCTCCACTTT.

Only a few counts were recorded for this clone. This chain joins TRBV6-1 and TRBJ2-7; 7 bases are shared with TRBD1. The CDR3 has 15 amino acids. The V segment lost 3 bases and the J segment 1 base; nucleotides outside the gene matches: 6. CDR1 and CDR2 (germline): MNHNS, SASEGT. The CDR3 here is CASSDEGAGSYEQYF. As DNA, the CDR3 is TGTGCCAGCAGTGATGAGGGGGCAGGTTCCTACGAGCAGTACTTC.

The chain recombines TRBV6-1 with TRBJ1-4; 8 bases agree with TRBD1. With 1 base clipped from V and 9 bases from J, the junction kept 7 bases outside the gene matches. Germline CDR1 and CDR2: MNHNS and SASEGT. The CDR3 covers 15 residues. The CDR3 sequence is CASSEGGQGTKKLFF. For the CDR3, the DNA is TGTGCCAGCAGTGAAGGTGGACAGGGCACGAAAAAACTGTTTTTT.

This chain uses TRBV19 with TRBJ2-6; perhaps TRBD2 as D (5 bases). Trimming took 3 bases from V and 0 from J, leaving 12 bases between them. CDR1 and CDR2 (germline): LNHDA, SQIVND (reference sequence). CDR3 length: 17 amino acids. The CDR3 DNA follows: TGTGCCAGTAGTATCGGGGTAGGGAACTCTGGGGCCAACGTCCTGACTTTC. This sequence encodes CASSIGVGNSGANVLTF.

The V call is TRBV30, the J call TRBJ2-1, with TRBD1 matching 9 bases. With V trimmed by 4 bases and J by 8 bases, 9 bases remained unmatched. Germline CDR1 and CDR2: GTSNPN and SVGIG (reference sequence). There are 14 residues in the CDR3. The CDR3 here is CAWTPGTGIDEQFF. The CDR3 DNA reads TGTGCCTGGACCCCCGGGACAGGGATCGATGAGCAGTTCTTC.

Of note for this clone: Mismatch with germline at one junction end may stem from a read error. The chain has TRBV7-9 and TRBJ1-2, with 7 positions matching TRBD1. This CDR3 comprises 15 residues. Germline-derived CDR1 and CDR2 are SEHNR and FQNEAQ (reference sequence). The CDR3 sequence is CSSSSGAQEGGGYTF. CDR3 bases: TGTTCCAGCAGCTCTGGGGCCCAAGAAGGGGGCGGCTACACCTTC.

CDR3 bases: TGTGCCAGCAGCTTCAACTCTAGGGGACTGTACGAGCAGTACTTC. It yields the protein CASSFNSRGLYEQYF. V and J are TRBV7-3 and TRBJ2-7; possible D gene TRBD2, 6 bases. The CDR3 is 15 residues long. Germline V gene sequence: CDR1 SGHTA, CDR2 FQGTGA. Trimming cost V 3 bases and J 4 bases, with 16 bases left between them.

The chain recombines TRBV5-1 with TRBJ1-2; D remains unclear. Deletions cut 4 bases from V and 6 bases from J, with 16 bases between. This CDR3 contains 14 residues. CDR1 is SGHRS, CDR2 YFSETQ, per germline. The CDR3 is CASSHIYGEDGYTF. Here the CDR3 DNA reads TGCGCCAGCAGCCACATCTACGGTGAGGATGGCTACACCTTC. The complete variable domain, with remaining parts taken from reference TRBV5-1 and TRBJ1-2, reads KAGVTQTPRYLIKTRGQQVTLSCSPISGHRSVSWYQQTPGQGLQFLFEYFSETQRNKGNFPGRFSGRQFSNSRSEMNVSTLELGDSALYLCASSHIYGEDGYTFGSGTRLTVV.

This clone was counted a single time. The rearrangement joins TRBV7-9 to TRBJ2-2; TRBD2 aligns across 8 bases. This CDR3 comprises 19 residues. Trimming took 1 base from V and 6 from J; bases not matched to a gene: 16. Germline values: CDR1 SEHNR, CDR2 FQNEAQ (reference sequence). CDR3 sequence reads: CASSLELLPAGGQAGELFF. The CDR3 coding sequence is TGTGCCAGCAGCTTAGAGCTCCTACCGGCGGGGGGTCAGGCCGGGGAGCTGTTTTTT.

V is TRBV9 and J is TRBJ2-1; D might be TRBD2 (5 bases). This CDR3 spans 14 amino acids. Germline V gene data show CDR1 as SGDLS and CDR2 as YYNGEE. The ends were cut back, 0 bases at V and 8 bases at J, with 12 bases in the middle. In DNA, the CDR3 is TGTGCCAGCAGCGTAGGGGAGTGGATGCATGAGCAGTTCTTC. Translation gives CASSVGEWMHEQFF.

This chain joins TRBV5-1 and TRBJ2-7; perhaps TRBD1 as D (6 bases). The V gene's germline CDR1 is SGHRS and CDR2 YFSETQ. Between the trimmed V and J ends, which lost 4 bases and 3 bases, there was a span of 11 bases. This CDR3 spans 13 amino acids. The CDR3 DNA is TGCGCCAGCAGCCAGGGGCCCTACTACGAGCAGTACTTC. It is translated as CASSQGPYYEQYF.

The rearrangement joins TRBV5-1 to TRBJ2-5; D gene uncertain. In germline, CDR1 is SGHRS, CDR2 YFSETQ. The CDR3 loop spans 16 amino acids. V was shortened by 1 base and J by 0 bases, with 13 bases between the two germline ends. This CDR3 is CASSLNMGRHQETQYF. The DNA of the CDR3 is TGCGCCAGCAGCTTGAATATGGGCAGGCACCAAGAGACCCAGTACTTC. Together with reference TRBV5-1 and TRBJ2-5, the CDR3 gives the full variable domain: KAGVTQTPRYLIKTRGQQVTLSCSPISGHRSVSWYQQTPGQGLQFLFEYFSETQRNKGNFPGRFSGRQFSNSRSEMNVSTLELGDSALYLCASSLNMGRHQETQYFGPGTRLLVL.

On this clone: This sample includes further DNA sequences coding for the same CDR3. The gene calls are TRBV11-2 and TRBJ2-7, with 8 bases aligning to TRBD1. V dropped 3 bases and J dropped 6; count of bases not matched to a gene: 4. This CDR3 region has 13 residues. Germline values: CDR1 SGHAT, CDR2 FQNNGV. The CDR3: CASSFGQGSEQYF. The CDR3 DNA reads as TGTGCCAGCAGCTTTGGACAGGGAAGCGAGCAGTACTTC.

The chain employs TRBV5-6 and TRBJ1-5; no definite D call. The V and J ends lost 2 bases and 4 bases respectively, with 13 bases between them. There are 15 residues in the CDR3. Germline CDR1 reads SGHDT; CDR2 reads YYEEEE. The CDR3: CASSFSEWSNQPQHF. CDR3 nucleotides: TGTGCCAGCAGCTTTTCCGAGTGGTCAAATCAGCCCCAGCATTTT.

The rearrangement uses TRBV5-1 and TRBJ2-1, with a tentative D call TRBD2 (5 bases). The CDR3 is 16 residues long. Germline V gene lookup returns CDR1 SGHRS and CDR2 YFSETQ. Trimming shortened V by 0 bases and J by 3 bases, and 13 bases separated the two germline ends. The CDR3 DNA reads TGCGCCAGCAGCTTGGCCACCGCCGCGGGCTACAATGAGCAGTTCTTC. This sequence encodes CASSLATAAGYNEQFF.